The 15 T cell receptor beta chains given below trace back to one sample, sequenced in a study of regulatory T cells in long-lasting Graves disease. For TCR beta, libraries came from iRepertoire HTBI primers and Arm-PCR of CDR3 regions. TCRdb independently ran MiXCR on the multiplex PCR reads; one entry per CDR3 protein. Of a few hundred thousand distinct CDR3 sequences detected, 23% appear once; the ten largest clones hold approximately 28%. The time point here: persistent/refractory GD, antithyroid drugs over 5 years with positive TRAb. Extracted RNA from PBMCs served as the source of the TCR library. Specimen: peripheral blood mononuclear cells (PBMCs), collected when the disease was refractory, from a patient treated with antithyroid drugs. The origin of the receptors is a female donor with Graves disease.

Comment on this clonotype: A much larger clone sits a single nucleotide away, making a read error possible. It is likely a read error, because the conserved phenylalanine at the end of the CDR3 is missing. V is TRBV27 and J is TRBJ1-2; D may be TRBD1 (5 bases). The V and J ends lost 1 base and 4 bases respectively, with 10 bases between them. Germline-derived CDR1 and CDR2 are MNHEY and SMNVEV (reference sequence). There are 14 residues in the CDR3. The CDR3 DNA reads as TGTGCCAGCAGTTTATACTCCGACAGCTATGGCTACACCTCC. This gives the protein CASSLYSDSYGYTS.

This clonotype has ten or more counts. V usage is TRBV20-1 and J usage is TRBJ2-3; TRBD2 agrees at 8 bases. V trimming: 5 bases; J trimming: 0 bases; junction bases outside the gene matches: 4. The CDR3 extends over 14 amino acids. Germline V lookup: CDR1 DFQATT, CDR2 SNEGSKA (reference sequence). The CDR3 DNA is TGCAGTGCTCGGGGGGGGTTGAGCACAGATACGCAGTATTTT. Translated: CSARGGLSTDTQYF.

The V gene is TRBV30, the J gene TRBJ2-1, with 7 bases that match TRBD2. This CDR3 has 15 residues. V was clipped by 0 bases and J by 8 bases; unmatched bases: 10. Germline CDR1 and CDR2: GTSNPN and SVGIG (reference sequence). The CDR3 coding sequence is TGTGCCTGGAGTGTACGCGGCGGGAGTCGGGATGAGCAGTTCTTC. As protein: CAWSVRGGSRDEQFF.

The CDR3 reads CASSATLLGEDTQYF. CDR3 in DNA: TGTGCCAGCAGCGCAACTCTACTAGGGGAAGATACGCAGTATTTT. V and J are TRBV11-1 and TRBJ2-3, with D tentatively TRBD1 or TRBD2 (5 bases each). This CDR3 contains 15 residues. V gave up 5 bases and J gave up 5 bases, with 17 bases separating them. Germline loops: CDR1 SGHAT, CDR2 FQDESV (reference sequence). Full variable domain (missing parts from reference TRBV11-1 and TRBJ2-3): EAEVAQSPRYKITEKSQAVAFWCDPISGHATLYWYRQILGQGPELLVQFQDESVVDDSQLPKDRFSAERLKGVDSTLKIQPAELGDSAMYLCASSATLLGEDTQYFGPGTRLTVL.

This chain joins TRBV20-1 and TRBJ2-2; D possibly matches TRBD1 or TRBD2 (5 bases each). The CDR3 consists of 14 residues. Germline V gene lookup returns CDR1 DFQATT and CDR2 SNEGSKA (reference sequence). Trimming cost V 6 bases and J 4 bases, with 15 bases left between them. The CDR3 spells CSAQDTGGTGELFF. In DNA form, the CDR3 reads TGCAGTGCACAGGACACAGGAGGCACCGGGGAGCTGTTTTTT.

CDR3 DNA sequence: TGTGCCAGTACCGTGACAGGGGCGAACACCGGGGAGCTGTTTTTT. As protein: CASTVTGANTGELFF. The chain employs TRBV19 and TRBJ2-2, with 8 bases matching TRBD1. The ends lost 7 bases at V and 0 bases at J; junction bases unmatched: 4. Per germline, CDR1 LNHDA and CDR2 SQIVND (reference sequence). This CDR3 has 15 residues.

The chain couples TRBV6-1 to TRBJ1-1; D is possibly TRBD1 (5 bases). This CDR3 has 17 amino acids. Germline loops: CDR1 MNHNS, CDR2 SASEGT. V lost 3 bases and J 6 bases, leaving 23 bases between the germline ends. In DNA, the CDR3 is TGTGCCAGCAGTGACCCCTTGGGGCTTGGTCCCCGGGCTGAAGCTTTCTTT. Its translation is CASSDPLGLGPRAEAFF.

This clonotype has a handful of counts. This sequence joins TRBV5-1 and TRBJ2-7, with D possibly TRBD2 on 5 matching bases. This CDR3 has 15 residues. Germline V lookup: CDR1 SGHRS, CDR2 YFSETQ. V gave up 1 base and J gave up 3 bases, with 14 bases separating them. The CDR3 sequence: CASSLTGDQRYEQYF. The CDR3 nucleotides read TGCGCCAGCAGCTTGACCGGGGATCAGCGCTACGAGCAGTACTTC.

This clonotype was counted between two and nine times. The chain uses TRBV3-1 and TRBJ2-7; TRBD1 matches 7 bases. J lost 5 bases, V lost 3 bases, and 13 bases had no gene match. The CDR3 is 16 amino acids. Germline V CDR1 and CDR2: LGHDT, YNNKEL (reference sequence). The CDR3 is CASSQQGTVKFHEQYF. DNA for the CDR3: TGTGCCAGCAGCCAGCAAGGGACAGTAAAATTCCACGAGCAGTACTTC.

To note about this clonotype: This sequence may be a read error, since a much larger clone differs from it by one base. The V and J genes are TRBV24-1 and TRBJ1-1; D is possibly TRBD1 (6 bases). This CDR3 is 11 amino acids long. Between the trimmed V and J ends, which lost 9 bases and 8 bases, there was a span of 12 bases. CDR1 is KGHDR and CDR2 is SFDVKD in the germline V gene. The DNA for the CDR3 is TGTGCCACCCAGGGGAGTGGGGAAGCTTTCTTT. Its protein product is CATQGSGEAFF.

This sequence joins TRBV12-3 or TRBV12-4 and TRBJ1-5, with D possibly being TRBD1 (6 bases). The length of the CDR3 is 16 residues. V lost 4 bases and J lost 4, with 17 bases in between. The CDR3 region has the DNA TGTGCCAGCAGTTCGCGCACAGGGTTTGGGAATCAGCCCCAGCATTTT. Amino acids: CASSSRTGFGNQPQHF.

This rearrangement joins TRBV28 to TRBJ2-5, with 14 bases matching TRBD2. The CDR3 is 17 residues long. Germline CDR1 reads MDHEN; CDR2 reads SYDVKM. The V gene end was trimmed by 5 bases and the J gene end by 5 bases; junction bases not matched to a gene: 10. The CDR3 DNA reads TGTGCCAGCAGTGGAGCGGGACTAGCGGGAGAGGAGGAGACCCAGTACTTC. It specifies CASSGAGLAGEEETQYF.

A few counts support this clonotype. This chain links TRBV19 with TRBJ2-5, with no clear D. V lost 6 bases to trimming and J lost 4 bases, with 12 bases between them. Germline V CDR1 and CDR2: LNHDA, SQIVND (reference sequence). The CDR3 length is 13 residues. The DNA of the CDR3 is TGTGCCAGTAGCCGAGAGTCGAGAGAGACCCAGTACTTC. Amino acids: CASSRESRETQYF.

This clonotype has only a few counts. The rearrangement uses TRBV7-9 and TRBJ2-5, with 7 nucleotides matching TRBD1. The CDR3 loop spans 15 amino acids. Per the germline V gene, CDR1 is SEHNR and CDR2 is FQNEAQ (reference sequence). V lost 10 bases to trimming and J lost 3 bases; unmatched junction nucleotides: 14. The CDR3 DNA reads TGTGCCACCGTTAAAAGTGAGACAGGGAAAGAGACCCAGTACTTC. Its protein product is CATVKSETGKETQYF.

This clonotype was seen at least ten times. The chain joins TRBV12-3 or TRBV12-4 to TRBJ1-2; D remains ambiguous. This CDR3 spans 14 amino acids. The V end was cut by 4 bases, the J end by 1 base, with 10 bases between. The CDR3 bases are TGTGCCAGCAGTTCGGTAAACAGTAACTATGGCTACACCTTC. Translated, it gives CASSSVNSNYGYTF.